The T cell receptor beta chain under discussion was sequenced for a study of shared clonotypes between healthy human individuals. Study overall: Researchers drew samples from a couple of women and a few men aged 18 to 49. Study-level results: With several donors compared, about 5% of naive CD4 clonotypes were shared.

A word on this clone: Its antigen is unidentified.

In the study's own analysis: There were no quality scores in the junction-only immunoSEQ sequences, so filtering differed. The repertoire was sequenced with immunoSEQ multiplex PCR; TCRdb's copy has only in-frame clones and lacks some. V, J and clone size reflect that table, while D and trimming were determined from the DNA. The sample yields around 700,000 clones, 60% to 80% seen once. The germline V gene encodes CDR1 SNHLY and CDR2 FYNNEI. The CDR3 consists of 13 residues. Trimming cost V 2 bases and J 6 bases, with 11 bases left between them. Sequencing was carried out using memory CD4+ T cells sorted from blood. Indicated subset: CD45RA-negative fraction. This TCR was recovered from a woman in her 30s in good health. The rearrangement joins TRBV2 to TRBJ2-7; no definite D call. The CDR3 loop is CASSESRFREQYF. CDR3 coding DNA: TGTGCCAGCAGTGAAAGCAGGTTTCGCGAGCAGTACTTC.